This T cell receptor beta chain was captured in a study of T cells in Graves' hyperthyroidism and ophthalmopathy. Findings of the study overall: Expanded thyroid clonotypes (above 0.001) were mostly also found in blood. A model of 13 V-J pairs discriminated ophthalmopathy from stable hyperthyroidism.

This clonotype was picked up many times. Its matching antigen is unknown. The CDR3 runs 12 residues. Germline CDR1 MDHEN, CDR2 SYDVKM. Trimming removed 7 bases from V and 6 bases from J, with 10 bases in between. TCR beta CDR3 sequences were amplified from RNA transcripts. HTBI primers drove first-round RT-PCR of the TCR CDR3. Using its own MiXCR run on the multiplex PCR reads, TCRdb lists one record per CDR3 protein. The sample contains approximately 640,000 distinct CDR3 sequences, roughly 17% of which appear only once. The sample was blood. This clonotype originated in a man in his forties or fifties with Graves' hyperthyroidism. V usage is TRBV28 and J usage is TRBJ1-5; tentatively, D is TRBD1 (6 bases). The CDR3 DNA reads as TGTGCCAGCAAGGGGGGGGGTCAGCCCCAGCATTTT. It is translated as CASKGGGQPQHF.